A selection of T cell receptor beta chains follows, all from one sample in a study of T cell responses to AZD1222 COVID-19 vaccine. Produced via immunoSEQ multiplex PCR; TCRdb's table is partial and in-frame only. This table holds over 95,000 clones, more than 75% found once. The sample here was peripheral blood, taken on day 0 of AZD1222 vaccination. The source is an adult in good health. Each CDR3 is given with its conserved first and last residue. The order of the fields is D gene, CDR3 length, V gene, J gene, clone size, CDR3 protein, CDR3 DNA. The D gene is left open where the match is weak. Clone size is given for some rows only: seen once, a few or many times, or a class if the clone is expanded.

>-|11|TRBV30|TRBJ1-2|-
CAWRPGFGYTF
TGTGCCTGGAGGCCCGGGTTTGGCTACACCTTC
>-|14|TRBV6-5|TRBJ2-1|-
CASRGGGAINEQFF
TGTGCCAGCAGGGGAGGGGGAGCGATCAATGAGCAGTTCTTC
>-|13|TRBV5-8|TRBJ1-2|-
CASSFHRANGYTF
TGTGCCAGCAGCTTTCACAGGGCGAATGGCTACACCTTC
>-|13|TRBV12-3/TRBV12-4|TRBJ2-5|-
CASSFSGQETQYF
TGTGCCAGCAGTTTTTCTGGGCAAGAGACCCAGTACTTC
>TRBD2|14|TRBV5-6|TRBJ2-4|few
CASSSPGLAIIQYF
TGTGCCAGCAGCTCCCCGGGACTAGCTATCATTCAGTACTTC
>TRBD1|16|TRBV19|TRBJ1-4|-
CASRIGAQGPDEKLFF
TGTGCCAGTAGGATCGGGGCACAGGGGCCGGATGAAAAACTGTTTTTT
>-|16|TRBV7-3|TRBJ2-5|-
CASSLGWGREQETQYF
TGTGCCAGCAGTTTGGGTTGGGGGCGCGAACAAGAGACCCAGTACTTC
>TRBD1|15|TRBV5-1|TRBJ2-3|-
CASSLAGDRVDTQYF
TGCGCCAGCAGCTTGGCCGGTGACAGGGTAGATACGCAGTATTTT
>-|15|TRBV9|TRBJ2-1|-
CASSVEGQTYNEQFF
TGTGCCAGCAGCGTAGAGGGGCAGACGTACAATGAGCAGTTCTTC
>-|13|TRBV5-1|TRBJ2-3|-
CASSQGYLDTQYF
TGCGCCAGCAGCCAGGGTTACCTAGATACGCAGTATTTT
>-|12|TRBV7-9|TRBJ2-1|-
CASSFGGGEQFF
TGTGCCAGCAGCTTCGGGGGTGGGGAGCAGTTCTTC
>TRBD1|15|TRBV29-1|TRBJ1-1|-
CSVRSGTGLNTEAFF
TGCAGCGTTCGTTCAGGGACAGGGCTTAACACTGAAGCTTTCTTT
>-|14|TRBV6-2/TRBV6-3|TRBJ1-1|-
CASSSRAFNTEAFF
TGTGCCAGCAGTTCCAGGGCCTTCAACACTGAAGCTTTCTTT
>-|13|TRBV6-5|TRBJ2-3|-
CASKRRFTDTQYF
TGTGCCAGCAAACGCAGATTCACAGATACGCAGTATTTT
>-|14|TRBV29-1|TRBJ1-1|once
CSVLGPLPPPEAFF
TGCAGCGTTTTGGGGCCCCTTCCCCCTCCCGAAGCTTTCTTT
>-|15|TRBV5-4|TRBJ2-7|-
CASSPSTAADYEQYF
TGTGCCAGCAGCCCGTCTACAGCGGCAGACTACGAGCAGTACTTC
>TRBD2|15|TRBV30|TRBJ2-2|few
CAWIRGDYFTGELFF
TGTGCCTGGATTCGAGGGGACTACTTCACCGGGGAGCTGTTTTTT
>TRBD1|23|TRBV10-1|TRBJ1-1|-
CASSERIYPGQAARGSLDTEAFF
TGCGCCAGCAGTGAGCGGATCTATCCGGGACAGGCCGCGCGTGGATCGTTGGACACTGAAGCTTTCTTT
>TRBD2|18|TRBV7-9|TRBJ2-5|-
CASSRQRTSGRVWETQYF
TGTGCCAGCAGCCGACAGAGGACTAGCGGGAGGGTATGGGAGACCCAGTACTTC
>-|14|TRBV27|TRBJ2-2|-
CASSGAGSTGELFF
TGTGCCAGCAGTGGGGCGGGGAGCACCGGGGAGCTGTTTTTT
>-|14|TRBV5-1|TRBJ2-5|-
CASSLGGSQETQYF
TGCGCCAGCAGCTTGGGTGGGAGCCAAGAGACCCAGTACTTC
>TRBD2|16|TRBV9|TRBJ2-5|-
CASSVGIAGVEETQYF
TGTGCCAGCAGCGTAGGGATAGCGGGAGTGGAAGAGACCCAGTACTTC
>TRBD1|14|TRBV4-3|TRBJ2-4|-
CASSQARGRTIQYF
TGCGCCAGCAGCCAAGCCAGGGGGCGAACCATTCAGTACTTC
>-|15|TRBV28|TRBJ1-5|once
CASTLLGWGNQPQHF
TGTGCCAGCACCCTGTTGGGGTGGGGCAATCAGCCCCAGCATTTT
>TRBD1|15|TRBV9|TRBJ1-1|-
CASSRDSVSLTEAFF
TGTGCCAGCAGCAGGGACAGCGTATCATTGACTGAAGCTTTCTTT
>-|11|TRBV3-1/TRBV3-2|TRBJ2-1|-
CASSQLREQFF
TGTGCCAGCAGCCAACTGAGAGAGCAGTTCTTC
>TRBD1|13|TRBV6-1|TRBJ1-1|-
CASSDRQGAVVFF
TGTGCCAGCAGTGATCGCCAGGGGGCCGTGGTTTTCTTT
>-|15|TRBV15|TRBJ1-3|once
CATSRGGGQGNTIYF
TGTGCCACCAGCAGAGGTGGAGGGCAGGGAAACACCATATATTTT
>-|14|TRBV5-1|TRBJ1-1|-
CASNGGSSNTEAFF
TGCGCCAGTAATGGGGGGAGCTCGAACACTGAAGCTTTCTTT
>-|12|TRBV7-3|TRBJ1-3|-
CASSLPKGALYF
TGTGCCAGCAGCTTACCCAAAGGGGCACTATATTTT
>-|12|TRBV12-3/TRBV12-4|TRBJ1-3|-
CASSEGGNTIYF
TGTGCCAGCAGCGAAGGGGGAAACACCATATATTTT
>TRBD1|16|TRBV5-5|TRBJ2-2|-
CASSRRGDRVDGELFF
TGTGCCAGCAGCAGGAGAGGAGACAGGGTGGACGGGGAGCTGTTTTTT
>-|15|TRBV14|TRBJ2-1|-
CASSQGVYLYNEQFF
TGTGCCAGCAGCCAAGGGGTTTACCTCTACAATGAGCAGTTCTTC
>-|12|TRBV28|TRBJ1-2|-
CASRQTVYGYTF
TGTGCCAGCAGGCAGACAGTTTATGGCTACACCTTC
>-|14|TRBV18|TRBJ2-2|-
CASSPIVNTGELFF
TGTGCCAGCTCACCTATAGTGAACACCGGGGAGCTGTTTTTT
>TRBD1|13|TRBV28|TRBJ1-2|-
CARPSRQGGGYTF
TGTGCCAGACCTTCACGCCAGGGGGGCGGCTACACCTTC
>-|16|TRBV5-8|TRBJ1-1|-
CASSPRWGGGSTEAFF
TGTGCCAGCAGCCCCCGCTGGGGAGGAGGATCCACTGAAGCTTTCTTT
>-|14|TRBV3-1/TRBV3-2|TRBJ1-6|-
CASSPAWADSPLHF
TGTGCCAGCAGCCCCGCGTGGGCGGATTCACCCCTCCACTTT
>-|17|TRBV6-2/TRBV6-3|TRBJ1-5|-
CASSPLRGGVNNQPQHF
TGTGCCAGCAGTCCCTTGAGGGGAGGAGTTAACAATCAGCCCCAGCATTTT
>-|16|TRBV9|TRBJ2-5|-
CASSGAVREYQETQYF
TGTGCCAGCAGCGGCGCGGTCCGGGAGTACCAAGAGACCCAGTACTTC
>-|14|TRBV11-3|TRBJ2-1|-
CASSFRGRAHEQFF
TGTGCCAGCAGCTTTAGGGGGAGGGCCCATGAGCAGTTCTTC
>-|15|TRBV28|TRBJ2-7|-
CASRPEGGVLYEQYF
TGTGCCAGCAGACCGGAGGGGGGCGTCCTCTACGAGCAGTACTTC